This is a list of T cell receptor beta chains from one sample in a study of blood T cell repertoires in COVID-19. The method was immunoSEQ multiplex PCR; TCRdb's version includes in-frame clones alone and lacks a portion of them. Of under 80,000 clones detected, around 80% appear once; the ten largest clones hold roughly 32%. The sequenced sample consisted of peripheral blood. These receptors came from a human donor in a cohort sampled during active COVID-19. Each CDR3 is given with its conserved first and last residue. Each record gives: D gene, V gene, clone size, J gene, CDR3 DNA, CDR3 protein. A D gene is named only where the DNA matches it firmly. Size is stated for part of the rows, as once, few or many counts, or as a class when the clone is expanded.

D: TRBD2; V: TRBV11-2; size: -; J: TRBJ2-1; DNA: TGTGCCAGCAGCTTAGATCATGCGGGAGTCTCCTGGGGTGAGCAGTTCTTC; CDR3: CASSLDHAGVSWGEQFF
D: TRBD2; V: TRBV11-1; size: once; J: TRBJ2-2; DNA: TGTGCCAGCAAGGAACTAGCGGGGGCCCCCGGGGAGCTGTTTTTT; CDR3: CASKELAGAPGELFF
D: -; V: TRBV7-2; size: -; J: TRBJ2-3; DNA: TGTGCCAGCAGCTTTAAAGTAGCAGATACGCAGTATTTT; CDR3: CASSFKVADTQYF
D: -; V: TRBV18; size: -; J: TRBJ1-1; DNA: TGTGCCAGCTCAACAGACAGGAACACTGAAGCTTTCTTT; CDR3: CASSTDRNTEAFF
D: TRBD2; V: TRBV19; size: few; J: TRBJ2-7; DNA: TGTGCCAGTAGTAACGGGAGGGGGTACGAGCAGTACTTC; CDR3: CASSNGRGYEQYF
D: -; V: TRBV28; size: -; J: TRBJ1-3; DNA: TGTGCCAGCAGGAGAGTGAGTCTAGGAAACACCATATATTTT; CDR3: CASRRVSLGNTIYF
D: TRBD1; V: TRBV11-3; size: once; J: TRBJ1-6; DNA: TGTGCCAGCAGCCGAGCCGGGACAGCAAATTCACCCCTCCACTTT; CDR3: CASSRAGTANSPLHF
D: -; V: TRBV18; size: -; J: TRBJ2-7; DNA: TGTGCCAGCTCACCACCCCTAGCGCGCTCCTACGAGCAGTACTTC; CDR3: CASSPPLARSYEQYF
D: -; V: TRBV14; size: -; J: TRBJ2-4; DNA: TGTGCCAGCAGCCAAAACAGGGATACTCAGTACTTC; CDR3: CASSQNRDTQYF
D: TRBD1; V: TRBV19; size: -; J: TRBJ2-7; DNA: TGTGCCAGTCTTCCGGGACAGGGGGACTTTCCCTACGAGCAGTACTTC; CDR3: CASLPGQGDFPYEQYF
D: TRBD2; V: TRBV13; size: once; J: TRBJ2-7; DNA: TGTGCCAGCAGCTCCGCGACTAGCGGGAGATACGAGCAGTACTTC; CDR3: CASSSATSGRYEQYF
D: -; V: TRBV5-6; size: -; J: TRBJ2-3; DNA: TGTGCCAGCAGCTTCACCATTTATACTCGCACAGATACGCAGTATTTT; CDR3: CASSFTIYTRTDTQYF
D: -; V: TRBV29-1; size: -; J: TRBJ2-7; DNA: TGCAGCGTGCGTTTGTCCTACGAGCAGTACTTC; CDR3: CSVRLSYEQYF
D: -; V: TRBV6-5; size: once; J: TRBJ2-3; DNA: TGTGCCAGCAGTCCAGCCGGGTCAGGCACAGATACGCAGTATTTT; CDR3: CASSPAGSGTDTQYF
D: TRBD2; V: TRBV28; size: many; J: TRBJ2-7; DNA: TGTGCCAGCAGGACGCAGGGACTAGCGGGAAGACATCGCACCACCTACGAGCAGTACTTC; CDR3: CASRTQGLAGRHRTTYEQYF
D: TRBD2; V: TRBV6-5; size: -; J: TRBJ2-7; DNA: TGTGCCAGCCTGGGAGGGACCTATGAGCAGTACTTC; CDR3: CASLGGTYEQYF
D: TRBD1; V: TRBV7-8; size: few; J: TRBJ2-7; DNA: TGTGCCAGCAGCTTCCGGGACAGCCCCTACGAGCAGTACTTC; CDR3: CASSFRDSPYEQYF
D: -; V: TRBV2; size: -; J: TRBJ2-3; DNA: TGTGCCAGCACCCCGGGACTCGCCTTCACAGATACGCAGTATTTT; CDR3: CASTPGLAFTDTQYF
D: TRBD2; V: TRBV7-9; size: -; J: TRBJ2-1; DNA: TGTGCCAGCAGCTTAGTAGCGGGGGGCTCCTACAATGAGCAGTTCTTC; CDR3: CASSLVAGGSYNEQFF
D: TRBD2; V: TRBV24-1; size: -; J: TRBJ2-7; DNA: TGTGCCACCAGTGATCGTCTAGCGGGATTCACCTACGAGCAGTACTTC; CDR3: CATSDRLAGFTYEQYF
D: -; V: TRBV5-6; size: -; J: TRBJ2-1; DNA: TGTGCCAGCAACAAGAATCTCAATGAGCAGTTCTTC; CDR3: CASNKNLNEQFF
D: TRBD1; V: TRBV19; size: -; J: TRBJ1-5; DNA: TGTGCCAGTAGTAGGGGGGTCGGACAGGGTAATCAGCCCCAGCATTTT; CDR3: CASSRGVGQGNQPQHF
D: TRBD2; V: TRBV5-1; size: -; J: TRBJ2-6; DNA: TGCGCCAGCAGCTTAGGTGGGCTAGCGGGAGGGCCCGGGGCCAACGTCCTGACTTTC; CDR3: CASSLGGLAGGPGANVLTF
D: TRBD1; V: TRBV24-1; size: -; J: TRBJ1-5; DNA: TGTGCCACCAGACAGGGGTACGGTCAGCCCCAGCATTTT; CDR3: CATRQGYGQPQHF
D: TRBD1; V: TRBV20-1; size: -; J: TRBJ1-1; DNA: TGCAGTGCTAGTAACCGGGACAGGGGTAACACTGAAGCTTTCTTT; CDR3: CSASNRDRGNTEAFF
D: TRBD2; V: TRBV10-2; size: -; J: TRBJ2-4; DNA: TGCGCCAGCAGTGAGTCGAAAGGTCTAGCGGGAGCTGTTGCTCAGTACTTC; CDR3: CASSESKGLAGAVAQYF
D: -; V: TRBV7-2; size: -; J: TRBJ2-7; DNA: TGTGCCAGCAGCTTCACCGGGGGTCCCTACGAGCAGTACTTC; CDR3: CASSFTGGPYEQYF
D: -; V: TRBV30; size: -; J: TRBJ1-1; DNA: TGTGCCTGGGGTGGTACAGTCGATGAAGCTTTCTTT; CDR3: CAWGGTVDEAFF
D: -; V: TRBV19; size: -; J: TRBJ1-3; DNA: TGTGCCACCCAGAGGTCTTCCGAAAACACCATATATTTT; CDR3: CATQRSSENTIYF
D: TRBD2; V: TRBV29-1; size: -; J: TRBJ2-3; DNA: TGCAGCGTTGTGCCAGCGGGAGGGCCAACAGATACGCAGTATTTT; CDR3: CSVVPAGGPTDTQYF
D: -; V: TRBV11-1; size: -; J: TRBJ2-5; DNA: TGTGCCAGCAGCTTCTCTAGCTTTGGAGAGACCCAGTACTTC; CDR3: CASSFSSFGETQYF
D: -; V: TRBV9; size: -; J: TRBJ1-2; DNA: TGTGCCAGCAGCGTAGGGGGCGACTATGGCTACACCTTC; CDR3: CASSVGGDYGYTF
D: -; V: TRBV11-3; size: -; J: TRBJ2-5; DNA: TGTGCCAGCAGCTTAGATTTGCCTAGCAGACAAGAGACCCAGTACTTC; CDR3: CASSLDLPSRQETQYF
D: TRBD1; V: TRBV7-3; size: -; J: TRBJ1-1; DNA: TGTGCCAGCAGCTCTCAACCGACAGGGATGAGCACTGAAGCTTTCTTT; CDR3: CASSSQPTGMSTEAFF
D: TRBD2; V: TRBV6-5; size: -; J: TRBJ2-7; DNA: TGTGCCAGCACGCTACGACTAGCGAAGTACGAGCAGTACTTC; CDR3: CASTLRLAKYEQYF
D: -; V: TRBV3-1/TRBV3-2; size: -; J: TRBJ2-7; DNA: TGTGCCAGCAGCCAAGAGAGAAATAGTGAAGCCTACGAGCAGTACTTC; CDR3: CASSQERNSEAYEQYF
D: -; V: TRBV3-1/TRBV3-2; size: -; J: TRBJ1-2; DNA: TGTGCCAGCAGCCAAAGCCTCCTGGGCTACACCTTC; CDR3: CASSQSLLGYTF
D: -; V: TRBV28; size: -; J: TRBJ1-5; DNA: TGTGCCAGCAGTCCCACAGGGTTGGAAAGCAATCAGCCCCAGCATTTT; CDR3: CASSPTGLESNQPQHF
D: -; V: TRBV5-1; size: -; J: TRBJ2-1; DNA: TGCGCCAGCAGCTTGGGAGGGACAAAGGCCAATGAGCAGTTCTTC; CDR3: CASSLGGTKANEQFF
D: TRBD1; V: TRBV4-1; size: -; J: TRBJ1-2; DNA: TGCGCCAGCAGCACGACAGGGTCTAACTATGGCTACACCTTC; CDR3: CASSTTGSNYGYTF
D: TRBD1; V: TRBV2; size: -; J: TRBJ2-7; DNA: TGTGCCAGCAGTGCTTTGGGACAGGGAGGGGGAGAGCAGTACTTC; CDR3: CASSALGQGGGEQYF
D: -; V: TRBV29-1; size: -; J: TRBJ1-4; DNA: TGCAGCGCCATGACAGAGGTGAATGAAAAACTGTTTTTT; CDR3: CSAMTEVNEKLFF
D: TRBD1; V: TRBV7-9; size: -; J: TRBJ1-5; DNA: TGTGCCAGCAGCAGGACAGGGGGCGGCCAGCCCCAGCATTTT; CDR3: CASSRTGGGQPQHF
D: -; V: TRBV4-1; size: -; J: TRBJ2-1; DNA: TGCGCCAGCAGCCAGGGGGCGGGCTCCTACAATGAGCAGTTCTTC; CDR3: CASSQGAGSYNEQFF
D: -; V: TRBV6-5; size: once; J: TRBJ2-5; DNA: TGTGCCAGCAGTTCACCCCGTGAGGGATTGGGAGAGACCCAGTACTTC; CDR3: CASSSPREGLGETQYF
D: TRBD2; V: TRBV11-3; size: -; J: TRBJ2-4; DNA: TGTGCCAGCAGCATTAGCGGGAGCTACATTCAGTACTTC; CDR3: CASSISGSYIQYF
D: TRBD1; V: TRBV24-1; size: few; J: TRBJ2-1; DNA: TGTGCCACCAGCATGAGTCGGGGACAGGGTAGGGGGCGGCTCAATGAGCAGTTCTTC; CDR3: CATSMSRGQGRGRLNEQFF
D: TRBD2; V: TRBV7-2; size: once; J: TRBJ2-1; DNA: TGTGCCAGCAGCTTAGAGCTAGCGGGGTCTTACAGTGAGCAGTTCTTC; CDR3: CASSLELAGSYSEQFF
D: -; V: TRBV30; size: -; J: TRBJ1-5; DNA: TGTGCCTGGAGAGAATGGTCAGGAGGGAATCAGCCCCAGCATTTT; CDR3: CAWREWSGGNQPQHF